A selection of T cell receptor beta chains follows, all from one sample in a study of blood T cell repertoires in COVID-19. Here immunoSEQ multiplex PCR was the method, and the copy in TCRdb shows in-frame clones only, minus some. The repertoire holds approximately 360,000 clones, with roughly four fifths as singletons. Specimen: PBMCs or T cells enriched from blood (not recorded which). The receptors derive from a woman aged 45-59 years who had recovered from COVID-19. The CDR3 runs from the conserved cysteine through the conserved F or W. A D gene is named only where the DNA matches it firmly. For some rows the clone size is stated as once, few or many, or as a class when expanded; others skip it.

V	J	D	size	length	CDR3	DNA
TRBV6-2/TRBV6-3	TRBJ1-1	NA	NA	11	CASSTGFWVFF	TGTGCCAGCAGTACCGGGTTTTGGGTTTTCTTT
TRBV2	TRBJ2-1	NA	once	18	CASRGASGLRAGYNEQFF	TGTGCCAGCAGGGGGGCTAGCGGCCTCCGTGCTGGCTACAATGAGCAGTTCTTC
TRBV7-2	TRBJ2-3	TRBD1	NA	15	CASRRTGGSTDTQYF	TGTGCCAGCAGAAGAACAGGGGGTAGCACAGATACGCAGTATTTT
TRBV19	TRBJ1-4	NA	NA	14	CASSVGHENEKLFF	TGTGCCAGTAGTGTGGGACACGAGAATGAAAAACTGTTTTTT
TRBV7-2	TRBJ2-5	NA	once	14	CASGGGGNQETQYF	TGTGCCAGCGGGGGCGGGGGTAACCAAGAGACCCAGTACTTC
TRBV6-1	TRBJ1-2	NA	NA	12	CASSRSGYGYTF	TGTGCCAGCAGTCGCAGTGGCTATGGCTACACCTTC
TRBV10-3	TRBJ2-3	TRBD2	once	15	CAARGGVVGTDTQYF	TGTGCCGCCCGCGGGGGTGTTGTGGGAACAGATACGCAGTATTTT
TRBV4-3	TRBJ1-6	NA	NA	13	CASSQAADSPLHF	TGCGCCAGCAGCCAAGCGGCGGATTCACCCCTCCACTTT
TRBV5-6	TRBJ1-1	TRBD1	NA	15	CASSLTGELNTEAFF	TGTGCCAGCAGCTTGACAGGGGAGTTGAACACTGAAGCTTTCTTT
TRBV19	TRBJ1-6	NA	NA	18	CASSSLTGWSSYNSPLHF	TGTGCCAGTAGTAGTTTGACCGGGTGGAGCTCCTATAATTCACCCCTCCACTTT
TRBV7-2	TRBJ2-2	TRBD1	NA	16	CASSARTGANTGELFF	TGTGCCAGCAGCGCTCGGACAGGGGCGAACACCGGGGAGCTGTTTTTT
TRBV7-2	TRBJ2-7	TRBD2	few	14	CASSRLAGSYEQYF	TGTGCCAGCAGCCGGCTAGCGGGTAGCTACGAGCAGTACTTC
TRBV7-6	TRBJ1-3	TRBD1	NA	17	CASSLEFPGGSGNTIYF	TGTGCCAGCAGCTTAGAGTTTCCAGGGGGCTCTGGAAACACCATATATTTT
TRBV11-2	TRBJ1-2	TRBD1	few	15	CASSLEDRAYYGYTF	TGTGCCAGCAGCCTCGAAGACAGGGCCTACTATGGCTACACCTTC
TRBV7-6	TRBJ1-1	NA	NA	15	CASSLARGGITEAFF	TGTGCCAGCAGCTTAGCGCGGGGGGGAATCACTGAAGCTTTCTTT
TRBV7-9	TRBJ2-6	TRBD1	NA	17	CASSLGTGISGANVLTF	TGTGCCAGCAGCCTAGGGACAGGCATCTCTGGGGCCAACGTCCTGACTTTC
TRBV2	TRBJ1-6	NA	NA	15	CASSEIQKINSPLHF	TGTGCCAGCAGTGAAATACAGAAGATAAATTCACCCCTCCACTTT
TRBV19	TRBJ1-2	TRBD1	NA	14	CASSIGQGSYGYTF	TGTGCCAGTAGTATCGGACAGGGGAGCTATGGCTACACCTTC
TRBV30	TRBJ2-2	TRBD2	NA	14	CAWNSGSVPGELFF	TGTGCCTGGAACAGCGGGAGTGTGCCCGGGGAGCTGTTTTTT
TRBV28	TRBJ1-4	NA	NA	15	CASSRTGGTNEKLFF	TGTGCCAGCAGCCGGACGGGGGGAACTAATGAAAAACTGTTTTTT